The clone carrying this TCR beta chain was counted a few times. The antigen is unknown. The CDR3 totals 16 residues. With V trimmed by 5 bases and J by 8 bases, 12 bases remained unmatched. From germline, CDR1 is SGHAT and CDR2 FQNNGV. One entry per CDR3 protein, called by TCRdb with MiXCR from the RT-PCR reads. The data hold over 650,000 distinct CDR3 sequences, with about 18% observed a single time. The data stem from a study of response to subunit inactivated influenza vaccine. Study results and limitations: Authors suggested that a seasonal influenza vaccination recruits few new T cells each time.

Source: PBMCs from blood, taken less than 6 days after vaccination. The rearrangement joins TRBV11-2 to TRBJ2-1, with 10 bases aligning to TRBD2. The sequence came from a man aged 50 to 60 who received an inactivated influenza vaccine. The CDR3 DNA reads TGTGCCAGCAGCCATCTAGCGGGAGAGGTTTTCGATGAGCAGTTCTTC. This translates into CASSHLAGEVFDEQFF.